This T cell receptor (beta chain) stems from a study of blood T cell repertoires in COVID-19. Study overall: Specimens from acute and convalescent COVID-19 originated in the United States, Italy and Spain. From T cells, B-cell-depleted T cells, or PBMCs came the material, which was cDNA or gDNA.

Repertoires were generated with immunoSEQ multiplex PCR, while TCRdb's copy carries only in-frame clones and drops some. The sample records 300,000 to 350,000 clones, about 90% being singletons. The CDR3 covers 15 residues. Germline CDR1 is SNHLY and CDR2 is FYNNEI. With V trimmed by 6 bases and J by 5 bases, 10 bases remained unmatched. Participant-given clinical history determined each cohort assignment. Among Cohort 3 donors, those recovered had two negative PCRs, clearance, or symptom resolution. The sequence came from a man in his thirties or forties who had recovered from COVID-19. The sequencing sample was made of PBMCs or T cells enriched from blood (not recorded which). The chain links TRBV2 to TRBJ1-2, with 9 bases lining up with TRBD1. In DNA form, the CDR3 reads TGTGCCAGCAGGAAGCTACAGGGGGCGAATTATGGCTACACCTTC. Translating it yields CASRKLQGANYGYTF.